This T cell receptor beta chain was captured by sequencing in a study of CD8 T cells in Susac syndrome (dated by TCRdb to about 2019). Regarding the study in general: Among the Susac syndrome patients who were sequenced, clinically active disease was present in about 6 and clinical remission was observed in under ten. At blood withdrawal, Susac syndrome patients were therapy-naive, treated with corticosteroids (with IVIg additionally given to some), or treated with IVIg alone. The study used repertoire sequencing to test whether antigen drove CD8+ T cell activation and differentiation in Susac syndrome. The paper as a whole reports these results and caveats: In the CD4+ T cell repertoire of Susac syndrome patients, clonal expansion was not detected. The number of individuals in the TCR sequencing and HLA analysis was acknowledged as relatively small.

Points on this clonotype: It has no known antigen specificity. Base qualities were left out, and no much larger clone turns up one base away.

High-throughput TCR beta sequencing profiled peripheral blood CD8+ and CD4+ T cells from healthy donors, Susac syndrome patients and multiple sclerosis patients. The Susac syndrome patients fulfilled recently defined diagnostic criteria for either definite or probable disease. Bulk CD8+ and CD4+ T cells were purified magnetically by negative isolation, whereas CD8+ TEMRA cells were enriched by FACS. Blood was drawn into EDTA tubes, processed within 24 hours, and PBMCs were isolated by density gradient centrifugation. PBMCs intended for TCR sequencing were cryopreserved in liquid nitrogen and were subsequently thawed in a 37 degrees C water bath. Purity of sorted or isolated CD4+, CD8+ and CD8+ TEMRA cells was at least 90%. The CDR3 goes from the cysteine to the phenylalanine over 12 residues. The only DNA kept is the CDR3, 36 bases in frame from the first base. The germline V gene yields SGHDN for CDR1 and FVKESK for CDR2. V is pruned by 5 bases and J by 10 bases, leaving 5 bases of the junction without a gene match.

RNA was extracted using the RNeasy kit, and roughly 0.5 to 1 ug of the RNA was reverse transcribed with random hexamers. The immunoSEQ multiplex PCR assay, which covers 54 Vbeta and 13 Jbeta segments, was used to amplify TCR beta CDR3 regions. To correct PCR amplification bias, a synthetic template baseline was used for both primer optimization and computational correction. In the paper's pipeline: Only productive sequences were kept, with reads annotated to V, D and J genes according to IMGT and analyzed in immunoSEQ Analyzer. Clonality was computed as one minus Shannon entropy normalized by log2 of the number of productive unique sequences. Public and private clones were assessed among the 100 most prevalent clones of each patient and control. Clones were defined as Susac-specific when absent from the healthy and MS cohorts, from approximately 1,100 published viral clones and from other ImmuneACCESS disease sequences. TCRdb's own reprocessing of the public reads used fastp at Q25 and MiXCR and kept productive beta chains. Duplicate CDR3 protein sequences are folded into a single record with the most common DNA and genes. The V and J calls and clone size come from TCRdb's table, not from the authors' own analysis. The table for this sample lists roughly 130,000 distinct CDR3 sequences; 95% to 96% of them were counted only once. The top ten hold less than 0.15% of the sample.

This clonotype was sampled from a human donor with Susac syndrome. The receptor chain draws on TRBV14 and TRBJ2-1; TRBD2 agrees with 7 junctional bases. Sequences were obtained from CD4+ T cells from PBMCs. This receptor carries the CDR3 CASSIVGREQFF. The base sequence is TGTGCCAGCAGCATAGTCGGGAGGGAGCAGTTCTTC.